Listed below are T cell receptor beta chains from one sample, sequenced in a study of blood T cell repertoires in COVID-19. Clones were sequenced by immunoSEQ multiplex PCR, and TCRdb holds only the in-frame ones, with some missing. The sample lists roughly 68,000 clones, 85% to 90% occurring once. Sample: peripheral blood. The receptors come from an elderly woman with active COVID-19. The CDR3 runs from the conserved cysteine through the conserved F or W. D genes are given only for firm matches. Clone size is not always given. Where it is, it says once, few, many or a class for expanded clones.

J,length,size,D,V,CDR3,DNA
TRBJ1-1,13,-,TRBD1,TRBV19,CASEGARGTEAFF,TGTGCCAGTGAGGGGGCTCGGGGCACTGAAGCTTTCTTT
TRBJ2-7,15,-,TRBD2,TRBV28,CASSAPASGSAEQYF,TGTGCCAGCTCGGCCCCGGCTAGCGGGAGCGCCGAGCAGTACTTC
TRBJ2-1,16,few,TRBD2,TRBV28,CASTPFAGGKNNEQFF,TGTGCCAGCACCCCTTTTGCGGGAGGGAAGAACAATGAGCAGTTCTTC
TRBJ2-1,18,-,TRBD2,TRBV11-2,CASSSRLAAGSSYNEQFF,TGTGCCAGCAGCTCCCGCCTAGCGGCTGGGAGTTCGTACAATGAGCAGTTCTTC
TRBJ2-1,15,-,TRBD2,TRBV18,CASSPKREGTNEQFF,TGTGCCAGCTCACCAAAGCGGGAGGGAACCAATGAGCAGTTCTTC
TRBJ2-7,11,-,-,TRBV27,CASSLVYEQYF,TGTGCCAGCAGCCTAGTCTACGAGCAGTACTTC
TRBJ2-2,14,-,-,TRBV7-9,CASSLLGATGELFF,TGTGCCAGCAGCTTGCTTGGGGCCACCGGGGAGCTGTTTTTT
TRBJ1-5,15,once,TRBD1,TRBV7-2,CASSLQTGPGEPQHF,TGTGCCAGCAGCCTCCAGACAGGGCCAGGGGAGCCCCAGCATTTT
TRBJ2-3,15,-,TRBD2,TRBV3-1/TRBV3-2,CASSLPAGGEDTQYF,TGTGCCAGCAGCCTACCCGCGGGAGGGGAGGATACGCAGTATTTT
TRBJ2-3,15,-,-,TRBV2,CASSERDLGTDTQYF,TGTGCCAGCAGTGAACGGGACTTGGGCACAGATACGCAGTATTTT
TRBJ1-1,14,-,TRBD1,TRBV19,CASIQEGAGTEAFF,TGTGCCAGTATCCAGGAGGGGGCGGGCACTGAAGCTTTCTTT
TRBJ2-3,13,once,-,TRBV24-1,CATGAESTDTQYF,TGTGCCACGGGGGCGGAGAGCACAGATACGCAGTATTTT
TRBJ2-7,16,once,-,TRBV18,CASSPPFRRGHDEQYF,TGTGCCAGCTCACCACCGTTTAGGAGGGGGCACGACGAGCAGTACTTC
TRBJ2-3,11,-,-,TRBV20-1,CSVPHTDTQYF,TGCAGTGTTCCCCACACAGATACGCAGTATTTT
TRBJ2-6,18,-,-,TRBV21-1,CASRTVGQGRAGANVLTF,TGTGCCAGCAGGACCGTGGGACAGGGGCGAGCAGGGGCCAACGTCCTGACTTTC
TRBJ2-7,13,-,-,TRBV28,CASSLKTPHEQYF,TGTGCCAGCAGTTTAAAGACTCCTCACGAGCAGTACTTC
TRBJ1-3,16,-,TRBD1,TRBV28,CASRSVDRGLGNTIYF,TGTGCCAGCAGAAGTGTTGACAGGGGGCTCGGAAACACCATATATTTT
TRBJ2-1,15,-,TRBD2,TRBV2,CASSGTSGRNNEQFF,TGTGCCAGCAGTGGGACTAGCGGGAGGAACAATGAGCAGTTCTTC
TRBJ2-3,16,-,-,TRBV5-1,CASSHGGGGGTDTQYF,TGCGCCAGCAGCCACGGGGGCGGGGGCGGTACAGATACGCAGTATTTT
TRBJ1-5,16,-,TRBD1,TRBV18,CASSPPGQGDGQPQHF,TGTGCCAGCTCACCACCGGGACAGGGGGATGGACAGCCCCAGCATTTT
TRBJ1-1,12,-,-,TRBV4-1,CASSQDFTEAFF,TGCGCCAGCAGCCAAGACTTCACTGAAGCTTTCTTT
TRBJ1-2,14,-,-,TRBV14,CASSPPGTIYGYTF,TGTGCCAGCAGCCCCCCGGGGACTATCTATGGCTACACCTTC
TRBJ2-1,15,-,TRBD2,TRBV27,CASLPTSGKLNEQFF,TGTGCCAGCCTCCCAACTAGCGGGAAGTTAAATGAGCAGTTCTTC
TRBJ2-7,15,-,TRBD2,TRBV5-5,CASSPTSGGSYEQYF,TGTGCCAGCAGCCCGACTAGCGGAGGCTCCTACGAGCAGTACTTC
TRBJ1-3,16,once,TRBD1,TRBV30,CAWSLWTGGGGNTIYF,TGTGCCTGGAGTTTATGGACAGGGGGCGGTGGAAACACCATATATTTT
TRBJ1-5,16,-,TRBD1,TRBV19,CASSIRTGTNNQPQHF,TGTGCCAGTAGTATCCGGACAGGGACTAACAATCAGCCCCAGCATTTT
TRBJ2-7,15,-,-,TRBV6-5,CASSPRGGQSNEQYF,TGTGCCAGCAGTCCCAGGGGCGGGCAATCCAACGAGCAGTACTTC
TRBJ2-1,15,-,-,TRBV28,CASSLMRGYYNEQFF,TGTGCCAGCAGTTTGATGCGGGGCTACTACAATGAGCAGTTCTTC
TRBJ2-4,15,-,TRBD2,TRBV2,CASTMHSGRGNIQYF,TGTGCCAGCACCATGCATAGCGGGAGGGGAAACATTCAGTACTTC
TRBJ2-3,18,-,TRBD2,TRBV4-3,CASSLWLAGEENTDTQYF,TGCGCCAGCAGCCTGTGGCTAGCGGGAGAAGAAAACACAGATACGCAGTATTTT
TRBJ2-7,15,-,-,TRBV19,CASSPGRGSSYEQYF,TGTGCCAGTAGCCCTGGGAGGGGGTCCTCCTACGAGCAGTACTTC
TRBJ2-2,13,few,-,TRBV7-2,CASSTGQTGELFF,TGTGCCAGCAGTACAGGTCAAACCGGGGAGCTGTTTTTT
TRBJ1-4,15,-,-,TRBV7-8,CASSLRSWGDEKLFF,TGTGCCAGCAGCTTACGATCCTGGGGGGATGAAAAACTGTTTTTT
TRBJ1-3,19,-,-,TRBV7-9,CASSLAQFKGRDSGNTIYF,TGTGCCAGCAGCTTAGCCCAGTTTAAAGGGAGGGACTCTGGAAACACCATATATTTT
TRBJ2-5,17,-,TRBD2,TRBV5-6,CASSLVRLAGVLETQYF,TGTGCCAGCAGCTTGGTCAGACTAGCGGGAGTGTTAGAGACCCAGTACTTC
TRBJ2-4,15,-,TRBD1,TRBV18,CASSRDRGSPSLQYF,TGTGCCAGCTCCCGGGACAGGGGTTCCCCTAGCCTTCAGTACTTC
TRBJ1-1,14,-,-,TRBV28,CASSLKAGYTEAFF,TGTGCCAGCAGTTTAAAGGCAGGGTACACTGAAGCTTTCTTT
TRBJ2-2,16,-,-,TRBV9,CASSVSGTSIFGELFF,TGTGCCAGCAGCGTTAGTGGTACTAGTATTTTCGGGGAGCTGTTTTTT
TRBJ1-1,14,-,TRBD1,TRBV19,CASSLDRENTEAFF,TGTGCCAGTAGTTTGGACAGGGAAAACACTGAAGCTTTCTTT
TRBJ1-5,16,-,TRBD1,TRBV19,CASSRDRESYNQPQHF,TGTGCCAGTAGTAGGGACAGGGAGAGCTACAATCAGCCCCAGCATTTT
TRBJ1-6,12,-,-,TRBV6-6,CASSYDRDTLHF,TGTGCCAGCAGTTACGACCGGGACACTCTACACTTT
TRBJ2-1,14,-,TRBD2,TRBV3-1/TRBV3-2,CASSQSGRTNEQFF,TGTGCCAGCAGCCAAAGCGGGAGGACCAATGAGCAGTTCTTC
TRBJ1-3,13,-,TRBD1,TRBV10-3,CATTGGPGNTIYF,TGTGCCACGACAGGGGGCCCTGGAAACACCATATATTTT
TRBJ2-3,17,-,TRBD1,TRBV7-9,CASSLVLRDRDTDTQYF,TGTGCCAGCAGCTTAGTTCTCCGGGACAGGGACACAGATACGCAGTATTTT
TRBJ2-5,14,-,-,TRBV18,CASSPPWSQETQYF,TGTGCCAGCTCACCACCCTGGAGTCAAGAGACCCAGTACTTC
TRBJ2-7,15,-,TRBD2,TRBV7-2,CASSSFETSVAGQYF,TGTGCCAGCAGCTCTTTTGAGACTAGCGTAGCCGGGCAGTACTTC
TRBJ2-1,10,-,-,TRBV12-3/TRBV12-4,CASSFEEQFF,TGTGCCAGCAGTTTCGAGGAGCAGTTCTTC
TRBJ2-1,14,-,-,TRBV6-2/TRBV6-3,CASSLSGSYNEQFF,TGTGCCAGCAGCCTAAGCGGTTCCTACAATGAGCAGTTCTTC